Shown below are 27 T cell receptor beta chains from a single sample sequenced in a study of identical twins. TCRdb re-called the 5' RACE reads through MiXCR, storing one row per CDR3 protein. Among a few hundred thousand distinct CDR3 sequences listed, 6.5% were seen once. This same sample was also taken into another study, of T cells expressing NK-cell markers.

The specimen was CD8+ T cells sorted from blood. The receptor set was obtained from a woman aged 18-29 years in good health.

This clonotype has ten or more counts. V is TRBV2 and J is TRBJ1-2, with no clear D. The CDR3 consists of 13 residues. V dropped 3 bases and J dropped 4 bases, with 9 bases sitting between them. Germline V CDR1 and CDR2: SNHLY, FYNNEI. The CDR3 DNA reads TGTGCCAGCAGTGAGTTTACCGTCTATGGCTACACCTTC. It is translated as CASSEFTVYGYTF.

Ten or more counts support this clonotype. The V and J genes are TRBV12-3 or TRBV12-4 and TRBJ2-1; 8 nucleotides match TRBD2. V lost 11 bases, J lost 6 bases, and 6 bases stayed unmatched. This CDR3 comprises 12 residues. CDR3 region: CALSGGSNEQFF. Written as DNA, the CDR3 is TGTGCCCTCAGCGGGGGTAGCAATGAGCAGTTCTTC.

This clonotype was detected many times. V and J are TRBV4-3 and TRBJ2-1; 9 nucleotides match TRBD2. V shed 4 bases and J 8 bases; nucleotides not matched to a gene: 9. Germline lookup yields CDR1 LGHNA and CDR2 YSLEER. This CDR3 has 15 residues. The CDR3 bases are TGCGCCAGCAGCCCGGTTAGCGGGAGACAACATGAGCAGTTCTTC. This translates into CASSPVSGRQHEQFF.

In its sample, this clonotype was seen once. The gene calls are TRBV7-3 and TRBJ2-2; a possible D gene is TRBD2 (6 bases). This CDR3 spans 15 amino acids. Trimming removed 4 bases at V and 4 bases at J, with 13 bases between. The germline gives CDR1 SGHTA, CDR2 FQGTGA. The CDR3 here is CASSSVAAATGELFF. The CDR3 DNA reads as TGTGCCAGCAGCTCGGTAGCGGCGGCCACCGGGGAGCTGTTTTTT.

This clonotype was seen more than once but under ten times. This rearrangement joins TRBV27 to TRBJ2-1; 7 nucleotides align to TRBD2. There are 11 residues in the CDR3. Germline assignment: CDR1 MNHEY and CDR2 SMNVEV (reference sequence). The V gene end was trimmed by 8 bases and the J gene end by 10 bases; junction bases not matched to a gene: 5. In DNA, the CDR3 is TGTGCCAGCGGGGAGGGAGACGAGCAGTTCTTC. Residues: CASGEGDEQFF.

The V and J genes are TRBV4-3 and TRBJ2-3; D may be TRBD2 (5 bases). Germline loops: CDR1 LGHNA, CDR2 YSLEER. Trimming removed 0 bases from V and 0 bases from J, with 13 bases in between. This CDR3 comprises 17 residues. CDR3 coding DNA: TGCGCCAGCAGCCAAGACCCCGCGGGTACTAGCACAGATACGCAGTATTTT. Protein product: CASSQDPAGTSTDTQYF.

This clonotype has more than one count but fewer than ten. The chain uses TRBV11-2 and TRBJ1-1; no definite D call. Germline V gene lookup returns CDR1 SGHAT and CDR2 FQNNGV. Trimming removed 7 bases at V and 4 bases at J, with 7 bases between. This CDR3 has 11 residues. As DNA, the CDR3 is TGTGCCAGCATCCTAACCACTGAAGCTTTCTTT. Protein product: CASILTTEAFF.

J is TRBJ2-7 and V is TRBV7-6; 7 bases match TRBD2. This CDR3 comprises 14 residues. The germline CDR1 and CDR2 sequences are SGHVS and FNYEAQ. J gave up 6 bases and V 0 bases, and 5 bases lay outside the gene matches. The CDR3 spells CASSLAPGRAEQYF. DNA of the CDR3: TGTGCCAGCAGCTTAGCCCCAGGGAGGGCCGAGCAGTACTTC.

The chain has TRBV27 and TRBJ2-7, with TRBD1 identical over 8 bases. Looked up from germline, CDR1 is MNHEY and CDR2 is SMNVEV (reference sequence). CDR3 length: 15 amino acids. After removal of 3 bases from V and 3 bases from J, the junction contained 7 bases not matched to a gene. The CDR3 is CASSLKQGGLYEQYF. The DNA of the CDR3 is TGTGCCAGCAGTTTGAAACAGGGGGGACTCTACGAGCAGTACTTC.

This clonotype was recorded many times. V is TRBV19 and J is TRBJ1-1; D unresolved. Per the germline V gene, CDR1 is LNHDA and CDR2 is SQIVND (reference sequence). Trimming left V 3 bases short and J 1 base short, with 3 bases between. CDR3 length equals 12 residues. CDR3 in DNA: TGTGCCAGTAGTATCGGGAACACTGAAGCTTTCTTT. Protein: CASSIGNTEAFF.

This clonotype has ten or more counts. CDR3 in amino acids: CASSHNGQGARINYGYTF. The CDR3 DNA reads TGTGCCAGCAGCCACAACGGACAGGGGGCAAGGATTAACTATGGCTACACCTTC. The rearrangement uses TRBV3-1 and TRBJ1-2, with 11 bases matching TRBD1. CDR3 size: 18 residues. Germline CDR1 reads LGHDT; CDR2 reads YNNKEL (reference sequence). The V segment lost 3 bases and the J segment 1 base; nucleotides outside the gene matches: 10.

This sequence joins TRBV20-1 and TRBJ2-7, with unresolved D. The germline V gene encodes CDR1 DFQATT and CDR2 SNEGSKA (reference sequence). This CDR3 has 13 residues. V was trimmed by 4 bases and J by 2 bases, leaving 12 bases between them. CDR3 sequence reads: CSAISPRTYEQYF. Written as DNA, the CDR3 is TGCAGTGCTATTTCCCCCAGAACCTACGAGCAGTACTTC.

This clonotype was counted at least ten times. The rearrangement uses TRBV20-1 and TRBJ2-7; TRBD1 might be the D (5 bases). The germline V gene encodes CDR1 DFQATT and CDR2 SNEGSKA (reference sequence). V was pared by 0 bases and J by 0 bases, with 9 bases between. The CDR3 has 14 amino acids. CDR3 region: CSARDQDTSYEQYF. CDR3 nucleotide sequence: TGCAGTGCTAGAGATCAGGACACCTCCTACGAGCAGTACTTC.

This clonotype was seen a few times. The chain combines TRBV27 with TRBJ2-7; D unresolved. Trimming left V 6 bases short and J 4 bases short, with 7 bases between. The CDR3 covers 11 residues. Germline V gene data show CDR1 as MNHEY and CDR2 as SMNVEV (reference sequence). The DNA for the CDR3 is TGTGCCAGCAGGGTGGGGTACGAGCAGTACTTC. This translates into CASRVGYEQYF.

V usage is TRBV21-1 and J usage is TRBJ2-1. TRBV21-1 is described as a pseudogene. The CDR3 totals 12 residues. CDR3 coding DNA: TGTGCCAGCAGCAAAGCGCAAAGAAGCTTGGACTTC. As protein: CASSKAQRSLDF.

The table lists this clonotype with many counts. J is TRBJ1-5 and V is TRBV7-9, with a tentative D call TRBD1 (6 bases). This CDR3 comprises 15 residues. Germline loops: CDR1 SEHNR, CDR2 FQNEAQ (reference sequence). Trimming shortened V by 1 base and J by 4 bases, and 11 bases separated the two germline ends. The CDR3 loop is CASSLGGRGNQPQHF. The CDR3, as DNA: TGTGCCAGCAGCTTAGGAGGCAGGGGAAATCAGCCCCAGCATTTT.

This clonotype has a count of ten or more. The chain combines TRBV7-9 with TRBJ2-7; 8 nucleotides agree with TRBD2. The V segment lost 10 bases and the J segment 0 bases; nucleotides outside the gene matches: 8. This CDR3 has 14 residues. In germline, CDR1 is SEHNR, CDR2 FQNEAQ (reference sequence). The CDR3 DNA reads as TGTGCCATCCGGGGGGGGGTCTCCTCCTACGAGCAGTACTTC. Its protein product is CAIRGGVSSYEQYF.

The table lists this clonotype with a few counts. The CDR3 here is CASGLGPAYEQYF. The CDR3 region has the DNA TGTGCCAGCGGGCTGGGGCCAGCCTACGAGCAGTACTTC. V gene TRBV5-8 combines with J gene TRBJ2-7; weak D call: TRBD1 (5 bases). This CDR3 region has 13 residues. V was cut by 7 bases and J by 2 bases, with 13 bases left in between. Germline loops: CDR1 SGHTS, CDR2 YDEGEE.

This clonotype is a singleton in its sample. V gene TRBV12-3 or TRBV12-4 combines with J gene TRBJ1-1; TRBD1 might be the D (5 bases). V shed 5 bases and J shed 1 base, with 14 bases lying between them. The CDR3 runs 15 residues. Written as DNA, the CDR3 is TGTGCCAGCAGTACCTCGGACAAGGGGAACACTGAAGCTTTCTTT. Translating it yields CASSTSDKGNTEAFF.

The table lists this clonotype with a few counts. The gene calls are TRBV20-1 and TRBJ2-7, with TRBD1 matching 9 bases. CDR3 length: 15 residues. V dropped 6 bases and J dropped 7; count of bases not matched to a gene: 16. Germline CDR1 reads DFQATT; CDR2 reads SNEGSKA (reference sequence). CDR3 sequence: CSANFPGQGGSEQYF. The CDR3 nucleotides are TGCAGTGCGAACTTCCCGGGACAGGGTGGGAGTGAGCAGTACTTC.

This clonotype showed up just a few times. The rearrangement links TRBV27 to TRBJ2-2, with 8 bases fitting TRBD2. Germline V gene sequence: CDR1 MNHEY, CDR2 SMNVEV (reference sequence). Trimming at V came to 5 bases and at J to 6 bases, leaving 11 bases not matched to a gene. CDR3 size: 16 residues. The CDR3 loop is CASSPTVSGSSGELFF. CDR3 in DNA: TGTGCCAGCAGTCCCACCGTAAGCGGGAGTTCCGGGGAGCTGTTTTTT.

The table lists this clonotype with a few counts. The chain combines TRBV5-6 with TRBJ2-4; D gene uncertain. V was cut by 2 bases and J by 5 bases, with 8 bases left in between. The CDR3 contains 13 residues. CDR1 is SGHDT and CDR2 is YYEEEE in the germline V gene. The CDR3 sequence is CASSLSAENIQYF. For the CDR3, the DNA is TGTGCCAGCAGCTTATCTGCCGAAAACATTCAGTACTTC.

In DNA form, the CDR3 reads TGTGCCAGCAGTTACGGGAAGCGGCGGAACACCGGGGAGCTGTTTTTT. Its protein is CASSYGKRRNTGELFF. The V gene is TRBV6-5, the J gene TRBJ2-2, with a possible D match to TRBD2 (5 bases). With 2 bases removed from V and 1 base from J, the gap between germline ends came to 11 bases. In germline, CDR1 is MNHEY, CDR2 SVGAGI. The CDR3 contains 16 residues.

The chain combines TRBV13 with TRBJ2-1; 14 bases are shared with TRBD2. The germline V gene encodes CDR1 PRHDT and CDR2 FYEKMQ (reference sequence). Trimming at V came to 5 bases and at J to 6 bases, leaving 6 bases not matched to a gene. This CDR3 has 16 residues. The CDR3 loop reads CASSIPGLAGGNEQFF. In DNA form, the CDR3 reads TGTGCCAGCAGCATACCAGGACTAGCGGGAGGCAATGAGCAGTTCTTC.

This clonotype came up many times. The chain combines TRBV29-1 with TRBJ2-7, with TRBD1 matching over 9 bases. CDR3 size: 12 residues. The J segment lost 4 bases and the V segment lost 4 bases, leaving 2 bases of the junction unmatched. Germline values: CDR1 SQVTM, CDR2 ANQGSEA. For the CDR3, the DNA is TGCAGCGTTGCGACAGGGGGGTACGAGCAGTACTTC. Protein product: CSVATGGYEQYF.

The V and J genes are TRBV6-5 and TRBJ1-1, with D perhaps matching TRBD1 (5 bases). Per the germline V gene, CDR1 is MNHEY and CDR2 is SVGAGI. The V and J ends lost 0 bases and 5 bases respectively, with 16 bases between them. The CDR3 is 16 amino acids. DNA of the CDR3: TGTGCCAGCAGTTACTCTCCAGGGTCGGGAAGGACTGAAGCTTTCTTT. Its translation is CASSYSPGSGRTEAFF.

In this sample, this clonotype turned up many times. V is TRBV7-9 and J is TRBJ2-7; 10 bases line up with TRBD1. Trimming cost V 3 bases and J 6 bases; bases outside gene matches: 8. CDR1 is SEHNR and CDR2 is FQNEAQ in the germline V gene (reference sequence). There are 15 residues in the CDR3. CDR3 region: CASSFDRGRRGEQYF. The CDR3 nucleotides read TGTGCCAGCAGCTTCGACAGGGGGCGAAGGGGCGAGCAGTACTTC.